Following are 17 T cell receptor beta chains from one sample sequenced in a study of cytomegalovirus exposure and HLA in healthy donors. The PCR made use of 60 Vbeta and 13 Jbeta primers. The method was immunoSEQ multiplex PCR; TCRdb's version includes in-frame clones alone and lacks a portion of them. The data hold 50,000 or so clones, with 75% to 80% observed a single time. Sequenced material: PBMCs. The receptors stem from a woman aged 40 to 55 in good health and CMV-seropositive.

This chain joins TRBV6-5 and TRBJ1-5; possibly TRBD1 for D (5 bases). V was pared by 6 bases and J by 5 bases, with 11 bases between. Germline CDR1 is MNHEY and CDR2 is SVGAGI. The CDR3 runs 13 residues. As DNA, the CDR3 is TGTGCCAGCAGGGCCTCGGGGGATCAGCCCCAGCATTTT. Translation gives CASRASGDQPQHF.

V gene TRBV10-1 combines with J gene TRBJ2-2, with a weak D call TRBD1 (5 bases). The CDR3 length is 14 residues. V shed 3 bases and J shed 1 base, with 6 bases lying between them. Germline CDR1 reads WNHNN; CDR2 reads SYGVQD (reference sequence). The CDR3 nucleotides read TGCGCCAGCAGTGAAGGACAGAACACCGGGGAGCTGTTTTTT. This translates into CASSEGQNTGELFF.

This rearrangement joins TRBV7-9 to TRBJ2-1; D unclear. V lost 2 bases and J lost 1, with 6 bases in between. Germline V lookup: CDR1 SEHNR, CDR2 FQNEAQ (reference sequence). The CDR3 totals 14 residues. This CDR3 is CASSLTVSYNEQFF. CDR3 bases: TGTGCCAGCAGCTTAACGGTATCCTACAATGAGCAGTTCTTC.

The CDR3: CAWSPGQYGYTF. The CDR3 DNA follows: TGTGCCTGGAGTCCTGGACAGTATGGCTACACCTTC. The chain is built from TRBV30 and TRBJ1-2; weak D call: TRBD1 (6 bases). CDR1 and CDR2 from the germline V gene are GTSNPN and SVGIG (reference sequence). The CDR3 totals 12 residues. V dropped 2 bases and J dropped 5 bases, with 9 bases sitting between them.

J is TRBJ1-5 and V is TRBV7-9; D uncertain. Germline V lookup: CDR1 SEHNR, CDR2 FQNEAQ (reference sequence). V gave up 3 bases and J gave up 4 bases, with 7 bases separating them. The CDR3 is 13 residues long. In nucleotides, the CDR3 is TGTGCCAGCAGCTTCAGCGGGAATCAGCCCCAGCATTTT. It yields the protein CASSFSGNQPQHF.

V gene TRBV19 combines with J gene TRBJ2-6; TRBD2 matches 8 bases. Unmatched junction bases numbered 15, after V lost 8 bases and J lost 0 bases. CDR3 size: 19 residues. The V gene's germline CDR1 is LNHDA and CDR2 SQIVND (reference sequence). The CDR3 nucleotides are TGTGCCAGTGCGGTTTTCGGCGGGGGGCGATTCTCTGGGGCCAACGTCCTGACTTTC. Its translation: CASAVFGGGRFSGANVLTF.

V and J are TRBV27 and TRBJ2-7, with 8 bases matching TRBD1. Trimming at V came to 11 bases and at J to 6 bases, leaving 12 bases not matched to a gene. The CDR3 is made up of 13 amino acids. In germline, CDR1 is MNHEY, CDR2 SMNVEV (reference sequence). CDR3 region: CASRAGGIFEQYF. As DNA, the CDR3 is TGTGCCTCTCGGGCAGGGGGCATTTTCGAGCAGTACTTC.

The J gene is TRBJ1-3, the V gene TRBV7-2, with D unclear. V gave up 5 bases and J gave up 7 bases, with 12 bases separating them. Looked up from germline, CDR1 is SGHTA and CDR2 is FQGNSA. This CDR3 has 13 residues. The CDR3 reads CASSVDIVNTIYF. Here the CDR3 DNA reads TGTGCCAGCAGCGTCGACATAGTGAACACCATATATTTT. Supplemented by reference TRBV7-2 and TRBJ1-3, the full variable domain reads GAGVSQSPSNKVTEKGKDVELRCDPISGHTALYWYRQSLGQGLEFLIYFQGNSAPDKSGLPSDRFSAERTGGSVSTLTIQRTQQEDSAVYLCASSVDIVNTIYFGEGSWLTVV.

The rearrangement links TRBV28 to TRBJ1-1; 8 bases align to TRBD1. The CDR3 sequence is 13 residues long. V lost 10 bases, J lost 5 bases, and 9 bases stayed unmatched. From germline, CDR1 is MDHEN and CDR2 SYDVKM. The CDR3 DNA is TGTGCCACCTGTGACAGGGGTTGGACTGAAGCTTTCTTT. Its translation is CATCDRGWTEAFF. The whole variable domain, filled in from reference TRBV28 and TRBJ1-1, reads DVKVTQSSRYLVKRTGEKVFLECVQDMDHENMFWYRQDPGLGLRLIYFSYDVKMKEKGDIPEGYSVSREKKERFSLILESASTNQTSMYLCATCDRGWTEAFFGQGTRLTVV.

A few counts support this clone. J is TRBJ2-3 and V is TRBV6-5; 10 bases fit TRBD1. V was clipped by 4 bases and J by 6 bases; unmatched bases: 7. Germline-derived CDR1 and CDR2 are MNHEY and SVGAGI. CDR3 length: 15 amino acids. CDR3 sequence reads: CASSSPGQGIDTQYF. CDR3 coding DNA: TGTGCCAGCAGTTCACCGGGACAGGGGATCGATACGCAGTATTTT.

CDR3 protein: CATSRGSQDSQETQYF. CDR3 bases: TGTGCCACCAGCAGAGGTTCTCAGGACAGTCAAGAGACCCAGTACTTC. The rearrangement joins TRBV15 to TRBJ2-5, with D possibly being TRBD1 (6 bases). Looked up from germline, CDR1 is LNHNV and CDR2 is YYDKDF (reference sequence). The CDR3 is 16 residues long. The V and J ends lost 1 base and 2 bases respectively, with 14 bases between them.

The rearrangement uses TRBV2 and TRBJ1-1; no clear D gene. V gave up 3 bases and J gave up 2 bases, with 10 bases separating them. The CDR3 is 14 amino acids. Germline CDR1 is SNHLY and CDR2 is FYNNEI. For the CDR3, the DNA is TGTGCCAGCAGTGAGTCTCGGGGAAACACTGAAGCTTTCTTT. Translating it yields CASSESRGNTEAFF.

The rearrangement uses TRBV7-8 and TRBJ1-6, with a tentative D call TRBD1 (5 bases). The V gene lost 1 base and the J gene lost 5 bases, with 9 bases spanning the gap. The CDR3 has 15 amino acids. Germline V gene lookup returns CDR1 SGHVS and CDR2 FQNEAQ. CDR3 DNA: TGTGCCAGCAGCTTAGGCAGGGCAGATAATTCACCCCTCCACTTT. Translation gives CASSLGRADNSPLHF.

The rearrangement links TRBV27 to TRBJ2-7, with 7 bases that match TRBD1. V was clipped by 6 bases and J by 1 base; unmatched bases: 9. Germline CDR1 and CDR2: MNHEY and SMNVEV (reference sequence). This CDR3 spans 15 amino acids. CDR3 sequence: CASSQPGQASYEQYF. The DNA of the CDR3 is TGTGCCAGCAGCCAACCTGGACAGGCGTCCTACGAGCAGTACTTC.

V usage is TRBV7-3 and J usage is TRBJ1-2; D gene ambiguous. Trimming took 2 bases from V and 7 from J, leaving 14 bases between them. Germline V CDR1 and CDR2: SGHTA, FQGTGA. The CDR3 extends over 14 amino acids. This CDR3 reads CASSLEGRIGGYTF. The CDR3, as DNA: TGTGCCAGCAGCTTAGAGGGAAGAATAGGTGGCTACACCTTC. Complete variable domain (other parts from reference TRBV7-3 and TRBJ1-2): GAGVSQTPSNKVTEKGKYVELRCDPISGHTALYWYRQSLGQGPEFLIYFQGTGAADDSGLPNDRFFAVRPEGSVSTLKIQRTERGDSAVYLCASSLEGRIGGYTFGSGTRLTVV.

This chain links TRBV7-9 with TRBJ1-2, with TRBD1 identical over 8 bases. V lost 6 bases to trimming and J lost 2 bases; unmatched junction nucleotides: 14. This CDR3 has 17 amino acids. The germline CDR1 and CDR2 sequences are SEHNR and FQNEAQ (reference sequence). The CDR3 loop is CASRQDRAATENYGYTF. The CDR3 DNA sequence: TGTGCCAGCAGACAGGACAGGGCGGCTACCGAGAACTATGGCTACACCTTC.

This sequence joins TRBV11-2 and TRBJ2-7, with a weak D call TRBD2 (6 bases). Germline-derived CDR1 and CDR2 are SGHAT and FQNNGV. With 5 bases removed from V and 1 base from J, the gap between germline ends came to 9 bases. The CDR3 contains 13 residues. The CDR3 loop reads CASSPAGSYEQYF. Written as DNA, the CDR3 is TGTGCCAGCAGCCCGGCGGGGTCCTACGAGCAGTACTTC.